This T cell receptor (beta chain) was identified in a study of response to subunit inactivated influenza vaccine. Findings and limits, study-wide: Authors proposed each seasonal influenza vaccination draws in few new T cells.

This clonotype was counted many times. What it binds is unknown. This CDR3 contains 13 residues. Germline CDR1 and CDR2: MGHDK and SYGVNS. V dropped 6 bases and J dropped 1 base, with 6 bases sitting between them. MiXCR, applied by TCRdb to the RT-PCR reads, yields one record per CDR3 protein. The sample contains approximately 530,000 distinct CDR3 sequences, approximately 7.8% of which appear only once. Specimen: PBMCs from blood, collected less than 30 months after vaccination. J is TRBJ1-4 and V is TRBV25-1; no reliable D call. The TCR originated in a man aged 45 to 70 who received an inactivated influenza vaccine. The CDR3 DNA sequence: TGTGCCAGCAGAGGGATAACTAATGAAAAACTGTTTTTT. It specifies CASRGITNEKLFF.